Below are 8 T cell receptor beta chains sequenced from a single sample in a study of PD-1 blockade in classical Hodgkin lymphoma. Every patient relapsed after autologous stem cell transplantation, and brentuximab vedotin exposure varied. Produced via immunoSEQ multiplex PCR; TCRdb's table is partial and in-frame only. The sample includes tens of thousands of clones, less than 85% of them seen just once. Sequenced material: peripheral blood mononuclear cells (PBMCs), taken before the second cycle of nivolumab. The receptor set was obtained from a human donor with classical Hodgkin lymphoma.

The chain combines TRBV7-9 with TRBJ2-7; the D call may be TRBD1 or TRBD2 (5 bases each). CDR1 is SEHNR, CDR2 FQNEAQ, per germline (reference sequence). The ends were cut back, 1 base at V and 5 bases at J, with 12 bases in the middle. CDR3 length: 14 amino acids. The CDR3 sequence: CASSLVGGSHEQYF. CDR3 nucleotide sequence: TGTGCCAGCAGCTTAGTTGGGGGATCCCACGAGCAGTACTTC.

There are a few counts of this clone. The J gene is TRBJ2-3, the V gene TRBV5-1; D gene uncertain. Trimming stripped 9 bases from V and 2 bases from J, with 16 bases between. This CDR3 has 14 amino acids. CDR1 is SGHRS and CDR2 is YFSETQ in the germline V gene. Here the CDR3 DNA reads TGCGCCACCCGTTGGAGTTCTCACACAGATACGCAGTATTTT. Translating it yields CATRWSSHTDTQYF.

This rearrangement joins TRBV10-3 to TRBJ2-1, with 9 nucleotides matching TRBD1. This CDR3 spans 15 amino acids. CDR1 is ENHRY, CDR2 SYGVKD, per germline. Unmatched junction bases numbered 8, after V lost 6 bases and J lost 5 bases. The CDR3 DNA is TGTGCCATCAGGCCACCGGGACAGGGAAACAATGAGCAGTTCTTC. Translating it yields CAIRPPGQGNNEQFF.

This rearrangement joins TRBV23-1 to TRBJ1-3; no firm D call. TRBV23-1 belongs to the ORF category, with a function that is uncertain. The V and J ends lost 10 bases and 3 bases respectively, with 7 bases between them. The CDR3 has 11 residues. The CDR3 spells CAMEGGNTIYF. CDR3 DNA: TGCGCCATGGAGGGTGGAAACACCATATATTTT.

This CDR3 is CASSLEQWVGYTF. The CDR3 DNA is TGTGCCAGCAGCTTAGAACAGTGGGTGGGCTACACCTTC. The chain carries TRBV7-9 and TRBJ1-2; D call uncertain. The germline CDR1 and CDR2 sequences are SEHNR and FQNEAQ (reference sequence). The CDR3 consists of 13 residues. The V and J ends lost 1 base and 8 bases respectively, with 11 bases between them.

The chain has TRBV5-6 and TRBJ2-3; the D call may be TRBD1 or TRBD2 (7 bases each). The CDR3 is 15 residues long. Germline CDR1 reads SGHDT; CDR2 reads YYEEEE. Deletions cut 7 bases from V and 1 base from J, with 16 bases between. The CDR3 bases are TGTGCCAGCGGTCCAGGGGGGGCTGGCACAGATACGCAGTATTTT. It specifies CASGPGGAGTDTQYF.

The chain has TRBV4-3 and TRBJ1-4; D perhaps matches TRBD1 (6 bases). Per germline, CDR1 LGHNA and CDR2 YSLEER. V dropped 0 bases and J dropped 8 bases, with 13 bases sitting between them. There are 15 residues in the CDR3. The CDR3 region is CASSQEGGAQEKLFF. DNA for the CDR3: TGCGCCAGCAGCCAAGAGGGGGGGGCACAGGAAAAACTGTTTTTT.

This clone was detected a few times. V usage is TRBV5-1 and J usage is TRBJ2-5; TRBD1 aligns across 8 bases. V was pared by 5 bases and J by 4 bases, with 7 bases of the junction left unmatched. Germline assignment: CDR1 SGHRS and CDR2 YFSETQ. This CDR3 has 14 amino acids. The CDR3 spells CASSLAGGRETQYF. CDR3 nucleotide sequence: TGCGCCAGCAGTTTAGCAGGGGGCCGAGAGACCCAGTACTTC.